These 25 T cell receptor beta chains share one sample of origin, sequenced in a study of beta chain features in type 1 diabetes. Study results and limitations: When Type 1 diabetes patients were examined, their TCRB CDR3s proved moderately but significantly shorter in all four CD4+ subsets.

Isolated RNA was reverse transcribed in full, so expressed TCRB transcripts were sequenced. Produced via immunoSEQ multiplex PCR; TCRdb's table is partial and in-frame only. Of roughly 70,000 clones listed, around 49% were seen once; the top ten hold around 0.72%. These receptors have no identified antigens. The material sequenced was central memory CD4+ T cells from blood. Receptors were obtained from a man younger than 40 with type 1 diabetes.

DNA for the CDR3: TGTGCCAGCAGCTCCCTCTACACCGGGGAGCTGTTTTTT. The encoded protein is CASSSLYTGELFF. This rearrangement joins TRBV7-6 to TRBJ2-2; D remains ambiguous. The CDR3 has 13 amino acids. Germline V gene data show CDR1 as SGHVS and CDR2 as FNYEAQ. The V gene lost 4 bases and the J gene lost 3 bases, with 6 bases spanning the gap.

V and J are TRBV7-2 and TRBJ1-5; TRBD1 matches at 8 bases. The CDR3 has 15 residues. Germline V CDR1 and CDR2: SGHTA, FQGNSA. J was trimmed by 7 bases and V by 1 base; bases with no gene match: 6. The CDR3 here is CASSLGAGGVQPQHF. CDR3 coding DNA: TGTGCCAGCAGCTTAGGGGCAGGGGGCGTCCAGCCCCAGCATTTT.

The rearrangement joins TRBV4-1 to TRBJ2-7; TRBD2 is a possible D gene (5 bases). V was pared by 0 bases and J by 4 bases, with 16 bases between. Per the germline V gene, CDR1 is MGHRA and CDR2 is YSYEKL. The CDR3 spans 16 residues. CDR3 sequence (DNA): TGCGCCAGCAGCCAAGACCCGGACTGGGGTGGTTACGAGCAGTACTTC. This sequence encodes CASSQDPDWGGYEQYF.

This clone came up a few times. V and J are TRBV2 and TRBJ2-3; D might be TRBD2 (6 bases). Germline CDR1 SNHLY, CDR2 FYNNEI. The CDR3 has 12 amino acids. The V gene lost 8 bases and the J gene lost 3 bases, with 9 bases spanning the gap. The CDR3 DNA is TGTGCCAGCTCCAGCGGGACAGATACGCAGTATTTT. Its translation: CASSSGTDTQYF.

V usage is TRBV5-5 and J usage is TRBJ2-3, with D unclear. This CDR3 is built from 14 residues. In germline, CDR1 is SGHKS, CDR2 YYEKEE (reference sequence). The ends were cut back, 5 bases at V and 0 bases at J, with 10 bases in the middle. Here the CDR3 DNA reads TGTGCCAGCAGTCCTCTCTTGAGCACAGATACGCAGTATTTT. Protein product: CASSPLLSTDTQYF.

V is TRBV18 and J is TRBJ2-2; TRBD1 matches 7 bases. CDR1 and CDR2 from the germline V gene are KGHSH and LQKENI. Germline trimming cut 0 bases from V and 7 bases from J; bases unmatched to any gene: 8. The CDR3 is made up of 16 amino acids. CDR3 coding DNA: TGTGCCAGCTCACCACCGTCCAAGGGGGCCGGCGGGGAGCTGTTTTTT. Its protein is CASSPPSKGAGGELFF.

This clone was detected only a few times. The CDR3 nucleotides read TGTGCTAGTGGTTGGGGACAGGGGGCTAAGGAGCAGTACTTC. Protein: CASGWGQGAKEQYF. The chain carries TRBV12-5 and TRBJ2-7; 12 nucleotides align to TRBD1. This CDR3 has 14 amino acids. CDR1 and CDR2 (germline): LGHNT, FRNRAP. V lost 4 bases and J lost 7; bases outside the gene matches: 5.

For the CDR3, the DNA is TGCAGCGGAATAGACAGGGTTCGGAACACTGAAGCTTTCTTT. Translated: CSGIDRVRNTEAFF. The chain joins TRBV29-1 to TRBJ1-1; 7 nucleotides line up with TRBD1. The CDR3 has 14 residues. The J segment lost 1 base and the V segment lost 7 bases, leaving 9 bases of the junction unmatched. Per germline, CDR1 SQVTM and CDR2 ANQGSEA.

The rearrangement joins TRBV2 to TRBJ2-7; 7 bases line up with TRBD1. CDR1 and CDR2 (germline): SNHLY, FYNNEI. The junction had 4 bases not matched to a gene; V was cut back by 5 bases and J by 3 bases. The CDR3 consists of 13 residues. This CDR3 is CASSRGDSYEQYF. DNA for the CDR3: TGTGCCAGCAGTCGAGGGGACAGCTACGAGCAGTACTTC. The whole variable domain, filled in from reference TRBV2 and TRBJ2-7, reads EPEVTQTPSHQVTQMGQEVILRCVPISNHLYFYWYRQILGQKVEFLVSFYNNEISEKSEIFDDQFSVERPDGSNFTLKIRSTKLEDSAMYFCASSRGDSYEQYFGPGTRLTVT.

In the case of this clone: Germline is not matched at one junction end, which may reflect a read error. This chain connects TRBV7-2 to TRBJ2-1; 10 bases align to TRBD2. The germline V gene encodes CDR1 SGHTA and CDR2 FQGNSA. This CDR3 is built from 16 residues. The CDR3 is CASSFKGAGGPAPLVF. The CDR3 region has the DNA TGTGCCAGCAGCTTTAAGGGAGCGGGGGGGCCTGCCCCTTTGGTCTTC.

The chain links TRBV18 to TRBJ2-3; D unclear. Germline CDR1 is KGHSH and CDR2 is LQKENI. V shed 4 bases and J shed 11 bases, with 22 bases lying between them. The CDR3 is 15 amino acids. CDR3 region: CASSLNDLDGYLQYF. The DNA of the CDR3 is TGTGCCAGCTCACTTAACGACCTAGACGGTTACTTGCAGTATTTT.

The chain uses TRBV10-3 and TRBJ1-1; TRBD1 might be the D (5 bases). With 8 bases removed from V and 1 base from J, the gap between germline ends came to 11 bases. CDR3 length: 13 residues. CDR1 is ENHRY and CDR2 is SYGVKD in the germline V gene. The CDR3 bases are TGTGCCATCTCCACAGGTCAGAACACTGAAGCTTTCTTT. It codes for CAISTGQNTEAFF.

As DNA, the CDR3 is TGTGCCAGCAGCTTTATTTCAGGTGATTGGGCCACTGAAGCTTTCTTT. It yields the protein CASSFISGDWATEAFF. The chain recombines TRBV5-6 with TRBJ1-1; D ambiguous. This CDR3 spans 16 amino acids. Trimming removed 2 bases at V and 4 bases at J, with 18 bases between. Germline V lookup: CDR1 SGHDT, CDR2 YYEEEE.

This clone has a handful of counts. This rearrangement joins TRBV6-5 to TRBJ2-5; 7 nucleotides line up with TRBD2. The junction had 5 bases not matched to a gene; V was cut back by 2 bases and J by 5 bases. The germline V gene encodes CDR1 MNHEY and CDR2 SVGAGI. CDR3 length: 14 residues. The CDR3 protein is CASSYGSGVETQYF. The DNA for the CDR3 is TGTGCCAGCAGTTACGGGAGCGGGGTGGAGACCCAGTACTTC.

The chain has TRBV5-6 and TRBJ1-6, with D unresolved. Trimming left V 4 bases short and J 10 bases short, with 12 bases between. CDR3 length: 13 residues. The germline V gene has CDR1 SGHDT and CDR2 YYEEEE. The CDR3 region has the DNA TGTGCCAGCAGCAGCCTGCCCCAATCACCCCTCCACTTT. This encodes CASSSLPQSPLHF. Full variable domain (remainder filled in from reference TRBV5-6 and TRBJ1-6): DAGVTQSPTHLIKTRGQQVTLRCSPKSGHDTVSWYQQALGQGPQFIFQYYEEEERQRGNFPDRFSGHQFPNYSSELNVNALLLGDSALYLCASSSLPQSPLHFGNGTRLTVT.

The rearrangement joins TRBV6-1 to TRBJ1-4; D is uncertain. Germline V gene lookup returns CDR1 MNHNS and CDR2 SASEGT. This CDR3 is built from 12 residues. The V end lost 4 bases, the J end lost 8 bases, and 8 bases lay between the germline ends. CDR3 amino acids: CASSVGREKLFF. The CDR3 bases are TGTGCCAGCAGTGTCGGCAGGGAAAAACTGTTTTTT.

This clone turned up a few times. The V gene is TRBV4-1, the J gene TRBJ2-2, with TRBD2 matching over 11 bases. J gave up 7 bases and V 6 bases, and 10 bases lay outside the gene matches. Germline CDR1 MGHRA, CDR2 YSYEKL. The CDR3 loop spans 16 amino acids. CDR3 residues: CASRRAGTSGNGELFF. In DNA, the CDR3 is TGCGCCAGCAGAAGGGCCGGGACTAGCGGTAACGGGGAGCTGTTTTTT.

The chain carries TRBV5-4 and TRBJ2-5, with 9 bases matching TRBD2. Germline trimming cut 0 bases from V and 5 bases from J; bases unmatched to any gene: 11. CDR3 length equals 17 residues. The germline V gene encodes CDR1 SGHNT and CDR2 YYREEE (reference sequence). The CDR3 loop reads CASSLVASGIRGETQYF. CDR3 nucleotide sequence: TGTGCCAGCAGCTTGGTGGCTAGCGGGATCCGGGGGGAGACCCAGTACTTC.

The rearrangement uses TRBV2 and TRBJ2-7, with a possible D match to TRBD1 (6 bases). The length of the CDR3 is 13 residues. Germline lookup yields CDR1 SNHLY and CDR2 FYNNEI. The V end lost 1 base, the J end lost 6 bases, and 10 bases lay between the germline ends. This CDR3 is CASSEDRVAEQYF. The CDR3 DNA follows: TGTGCCAGCAGTGAAGACAGGGTAGCCGAGCAGTACTTC.

The rearrangement uses TRBV7-9 and TRBJ2-4, with 9 bases lining up with TRBD2. The CDR3 contains 13 residues. Germline CDR1 reads SEHNR; CDR2 reads FQNEAQ (reference sequence). J was trimmed by 8 bases and V by 5 bases; bases with no gene match: 4. CDR3 region: CASSQAGGDIQYF. The CDR3 bases are TGTGCCAGCAGCCAGGCGGGGGGGGACATTCAGTACTTC.

This clone was observed a handful of times. The genes are TRBV5-1 and TRBJ2-3; tentatively, D is TRBD2 (5 bases). CDR1 SGHRS and CDR2 YFSETQ come from the germline V gene. The ends were cut back, 2 bases at V and 0 bases at J, with 7 bases in the middle. The CDR3 spans 14 residues. For the CDR3, the DNA is TGCGCCAGCAGCTTCGAGCGGAGCACAGATACGCAGTATTTT. As protein: CASSFERSTDTQYF. Looking up the rest from reference TRBV5-1 and TRBJ2-3 gives the full variable domain: KAGVTQTPRYLIKTRGQQVTLSCSPISGHRSVSWYQQTPGQGLQFLFEYFSETQRNKGNFPGRFSGRQFSNSRSEMNVSTLELGDSALYLCASSFERSTDTQYFGPGTRLTVL.

This clone was seen a handful of times. The chain has TRBV11-3 and TRBJ2-7, with TRBD1 matching over 7 bases. The CDR3 has 15 residues. The J segment lost 0 bases and the V segment lost 5 bases, leaving 7 bases of the junction unmatched. Germline V gene sequence: CDR1 SGHNT, CDR2 YENEEA. DNA of the CDR3: TGTGCCAGCAGCCGGGACAGAACAAGCTCCTACGAGCAGTACTTC. It specifies CASSRDRTSSYEQYF. Full variable domain (rest looked up from reference TRBV11-3 and TRBJ2-7): EAGVVQSPRYKIIEKKQPVAFWCNPISGHNTLYWYLQNLGQGPELLIRYENEEAVDDSQLPKDRFSAERLKGVDSTLKIQPAELGDSAVYLCASSRDRTSSYEQYFGPGTRLTVT.

This clone was observed a few times. The V and J genes are TRBV2 and TRBJ2-3; TRBD1 might be the D (5 bases). This CDR3 comprises 12 residues. With 6 bases removed from V and 4 bases from J, the gap between germline ends came to 8 bases. Germline assignment: CDR1 SNHLY and CDR2 FYNNEI. CDR3 sequence (DNA): TGTGCCAGCAGACAGGAGCCAGATACGCAGTATTTT. Translation gives CASRQEPDTQYF.

J is TRBJ2-5 and V is TRBV5-1; a weak D match, TRBD2 (5 bases). V lost 2 bases to trimming and J lost 2 bases, with 7 bases between them. From germline, CDR1 is SGHRS and CDR2 YFSETQ. The CDR3 loop spans 13 amino acids. Here the CDR3 reads CASSLAEQETQYF. CDR3 DNA: TGCGCCAGCAGCTTAGCGGAACAAGAGACCCAGTACTTC.

The V gene is TRBV15, the J gene TRBJ2-3; 11 bases map to TRBD2. The germline CDR1 and CDR2 sequences are LNHNV and YYDKDF (reference sequence). V was pared by 4 bases and J by 1 base, with 7 bases of the junction left unmatched. The CDR3 length is 17 residues. The CDR3 loop is CATSITSGRRGTDTQYF. CDR3 nucleotides: TGTGCCACCAGCATTACTAGCGGGAGACGGGGCACAGATACGCAGTATTTT.